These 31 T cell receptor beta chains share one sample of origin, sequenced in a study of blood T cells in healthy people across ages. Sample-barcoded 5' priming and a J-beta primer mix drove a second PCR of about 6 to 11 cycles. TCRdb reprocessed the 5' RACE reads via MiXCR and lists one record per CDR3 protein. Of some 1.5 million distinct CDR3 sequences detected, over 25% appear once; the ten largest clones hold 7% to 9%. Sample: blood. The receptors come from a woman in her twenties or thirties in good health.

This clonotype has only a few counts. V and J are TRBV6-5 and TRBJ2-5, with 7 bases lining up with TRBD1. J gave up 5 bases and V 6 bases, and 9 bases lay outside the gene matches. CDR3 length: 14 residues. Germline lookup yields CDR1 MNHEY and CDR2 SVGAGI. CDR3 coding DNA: TGTGCCAGCAGGGAGACAGGGCCCACGGAGACCCAGTACTTC. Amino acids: CASRETGPTETQYF.

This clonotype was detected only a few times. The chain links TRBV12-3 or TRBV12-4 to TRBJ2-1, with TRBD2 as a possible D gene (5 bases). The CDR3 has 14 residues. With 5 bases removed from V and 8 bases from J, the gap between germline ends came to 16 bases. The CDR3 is CASSPDGLRDEQFF. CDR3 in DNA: TGTGCCAGCAGTCCCGATGGGCTGAGGGATGAGCAGTTCTTC.

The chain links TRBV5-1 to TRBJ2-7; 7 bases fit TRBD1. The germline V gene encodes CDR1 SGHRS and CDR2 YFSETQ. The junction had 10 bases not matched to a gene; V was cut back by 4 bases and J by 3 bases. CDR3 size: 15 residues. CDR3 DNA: TGCGCCAGCAGCCGAACAGGGGACCCAAACTACGAGCAGTACTTC. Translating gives CASSRTGDPNYEQYF.

CDR3 nucleotide sequence: TGTGCCAGCAGTAATCCTATTCCCCCTGAAGCTTTCTTT. This translates into CASSNPIPPEAFF. The chain recombines TRBV6-5 with TRBJ1-1; D gene uncertain. Germline CDR1 reads MNHEY; CDR2 reads SVGAGI. The CDR3 runs 13 residues. V lost 5 bases to trimming and J lost 6 bases, with 13 bases between them.

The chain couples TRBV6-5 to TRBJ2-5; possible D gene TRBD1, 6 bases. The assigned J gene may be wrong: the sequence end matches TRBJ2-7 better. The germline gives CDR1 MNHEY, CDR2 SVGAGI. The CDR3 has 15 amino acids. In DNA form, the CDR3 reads TGTGCCAGCAGAGCCCAGGGGACATCCTTCTACGAGCAGTACTTC. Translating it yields CASRAQGTSFYEQYF.

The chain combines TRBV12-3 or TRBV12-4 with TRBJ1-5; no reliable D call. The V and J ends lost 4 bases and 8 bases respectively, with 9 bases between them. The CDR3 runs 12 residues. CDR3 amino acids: CASSWFPEPQHF. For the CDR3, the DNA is TGTGCCAGCAGTTGGTTCCCGGAGCCCCAGCATTTT.

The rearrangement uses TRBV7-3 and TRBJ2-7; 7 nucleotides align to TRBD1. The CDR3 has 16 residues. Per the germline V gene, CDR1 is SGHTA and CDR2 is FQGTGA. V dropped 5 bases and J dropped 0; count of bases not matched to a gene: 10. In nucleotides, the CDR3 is TGTGCCAGCAGCCCAGAGGGGACAGTTAGCTCCTACGAGCAGTACTTC. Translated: CASSPEGTVSSYEQYF.

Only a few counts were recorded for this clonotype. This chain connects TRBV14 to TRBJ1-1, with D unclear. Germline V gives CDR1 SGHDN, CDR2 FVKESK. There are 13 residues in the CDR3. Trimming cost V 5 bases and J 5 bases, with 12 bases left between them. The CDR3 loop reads CASSLSAGTEAFF. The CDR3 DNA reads TGTGCCAGCAGCTTAAGCGCTGGAACTGAAGCTTTCTTT. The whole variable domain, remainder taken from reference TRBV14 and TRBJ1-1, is EAGVTQFPSHSVIEKGQTVTLRCDPISGHDNLYWYRRVMGKEIKFLLHFVKESKQDESGMPNNRFLAERTGGTYSTLKVQPAELEDSGVYFCASSLSAGTEAFFGQGTRLTVV.

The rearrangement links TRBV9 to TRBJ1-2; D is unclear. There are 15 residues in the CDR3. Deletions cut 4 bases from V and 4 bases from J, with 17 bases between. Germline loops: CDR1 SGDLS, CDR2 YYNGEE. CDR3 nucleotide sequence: TGTGCCAGCAGCCGCCTCGGAGACACCCGCTATGGCTACACCTTC. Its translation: CASSRLGDTRYGYTF.

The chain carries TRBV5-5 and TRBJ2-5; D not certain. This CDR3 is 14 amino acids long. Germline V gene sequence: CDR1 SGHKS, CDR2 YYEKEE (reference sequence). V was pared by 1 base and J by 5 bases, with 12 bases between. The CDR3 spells CASSLLTLGETQYF. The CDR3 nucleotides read TGTGCCAGCAGCTTGTTGACCCTGGGGGAGACCCAGTACTTC.

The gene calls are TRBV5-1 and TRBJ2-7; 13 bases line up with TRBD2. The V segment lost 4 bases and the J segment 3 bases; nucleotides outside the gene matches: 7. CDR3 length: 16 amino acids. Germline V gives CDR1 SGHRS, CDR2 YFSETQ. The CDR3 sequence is CASSLLTSGGSYEQYF. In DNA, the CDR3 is TGCGCCAGCAGCCTCTTGACTAGCGGGGGGAGCTACGAGCAGTACTTC. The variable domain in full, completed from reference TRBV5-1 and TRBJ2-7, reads KAGVTQTPRYLIKTRGQQVTLSCSPISGHRSVSWYQQTPGQGLQFLFEYFSETQRNKGNFPGRFSGRQFSNSRSEMNVSTLELGDSALYLCASSLLTSGGSYEQYFGPGTRLTVT.

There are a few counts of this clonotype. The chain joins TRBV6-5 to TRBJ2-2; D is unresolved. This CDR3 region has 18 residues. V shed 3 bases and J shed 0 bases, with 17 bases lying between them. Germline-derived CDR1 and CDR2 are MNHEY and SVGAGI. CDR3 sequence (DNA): TGTGCCAGCAGTTATTCTCACAGCAGTTTCGCGAACACCGGGGAGCTGTTTTTT. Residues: CASSYSHSSFANTGELFF.

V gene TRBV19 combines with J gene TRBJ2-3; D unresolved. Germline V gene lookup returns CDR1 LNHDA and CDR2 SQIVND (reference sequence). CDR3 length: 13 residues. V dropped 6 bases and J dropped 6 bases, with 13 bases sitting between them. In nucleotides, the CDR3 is TGTGCCAGTAGCTTAATTGCGTCGGATACGCAGTATTTT. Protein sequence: CASSLIASDTQYF.

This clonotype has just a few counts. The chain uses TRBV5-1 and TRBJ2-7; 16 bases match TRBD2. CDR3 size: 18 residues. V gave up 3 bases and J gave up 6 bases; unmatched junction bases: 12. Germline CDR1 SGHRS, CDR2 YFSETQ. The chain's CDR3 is CASSSGLAGGLDYSEQYF. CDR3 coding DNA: TGCGCCAGCAGCTCGGGACTAGCGGGGGGGCTAGACTACTCCGAGCAGTACTTC.

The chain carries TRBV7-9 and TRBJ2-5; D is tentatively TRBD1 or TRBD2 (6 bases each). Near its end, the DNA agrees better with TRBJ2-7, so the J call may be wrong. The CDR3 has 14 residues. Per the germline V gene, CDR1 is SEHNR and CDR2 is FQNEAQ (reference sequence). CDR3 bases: TGTGCCAGCAGCAATTCGGAGGGGGGCTACGAGCAGTACTTC. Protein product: CASSNSEGGYEQYF.

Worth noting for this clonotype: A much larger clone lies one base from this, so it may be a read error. The CDR3 loop reads CASSFRTGRRETRYF. CDR3 in DNA: TGTGCCAGCAGTTTCCGGACAGGGAGGAGGGAGACCCGGTACTTC. The V and J genes are TRBV12-3 or TRBV12-4 and TRBJ2-5; TRBD1 agrees at 8 bases. The CDR3 contains 15 residues.

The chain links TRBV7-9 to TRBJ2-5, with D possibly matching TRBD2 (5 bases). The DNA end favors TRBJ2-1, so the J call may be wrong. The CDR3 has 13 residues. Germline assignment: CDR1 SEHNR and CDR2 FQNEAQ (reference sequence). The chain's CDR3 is CASWGPSEETQFF. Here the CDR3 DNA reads TGTGCCAGCTGGGGTCCGTCGGAGGAGACCCAGTTCTTC.

The CDR3 nucleotides read TGCGCCAGCAGCCACATCCGGGACACCTCCTACGAGCAGTACTTC. Its protein product is CASSHIRDTSYEQYF. The J gene is TRBJ2-7, the V gene TRBV4-1; a possible D gene is TRBD1 (6 bases). The germline V gene encodes CDR1 MGHRA and CDR2 YSYEKL. The CDR3 runs to 15 residues. V was pared by 3 bases and J by 0 bases, with 12 bases between.

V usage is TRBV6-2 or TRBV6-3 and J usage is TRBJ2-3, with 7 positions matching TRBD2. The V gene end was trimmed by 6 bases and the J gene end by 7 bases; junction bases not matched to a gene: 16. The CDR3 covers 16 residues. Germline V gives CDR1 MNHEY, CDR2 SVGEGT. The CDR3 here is CASSARELPLSNTQYF. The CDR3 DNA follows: TGTGCCAGCAGCGCGCGGGAGCTTCCCCTCAGTAATACGCAGTATTTT.

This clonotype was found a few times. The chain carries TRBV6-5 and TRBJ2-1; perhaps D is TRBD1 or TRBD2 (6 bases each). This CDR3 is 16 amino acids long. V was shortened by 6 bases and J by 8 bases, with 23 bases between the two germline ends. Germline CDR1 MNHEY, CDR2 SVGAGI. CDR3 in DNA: TGTGCCAGCAGATCGTTCGCCCTAGGGGGGTCTGATGAGCAGTTCTTC. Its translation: CASRSFALGGSDEQFF.

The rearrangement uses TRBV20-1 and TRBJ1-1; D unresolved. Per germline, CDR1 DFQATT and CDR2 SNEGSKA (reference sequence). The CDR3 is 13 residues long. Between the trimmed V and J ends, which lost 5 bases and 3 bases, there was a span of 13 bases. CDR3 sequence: CSAAGRSHTEAFF. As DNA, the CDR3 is TGCAGTGCTGCAGGACGAAGTCACACTGAAGCTTTCTTT.

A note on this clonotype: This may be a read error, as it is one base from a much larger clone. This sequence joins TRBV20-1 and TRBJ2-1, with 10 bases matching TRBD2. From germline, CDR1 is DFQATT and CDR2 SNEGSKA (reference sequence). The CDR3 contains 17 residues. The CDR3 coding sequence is TGCAGTGCTAATTTAGCGGGGGGCCGGGCCGCCCTCAATGAGCGGTTCTTC. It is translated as CSANLAGGRAALNERFF.

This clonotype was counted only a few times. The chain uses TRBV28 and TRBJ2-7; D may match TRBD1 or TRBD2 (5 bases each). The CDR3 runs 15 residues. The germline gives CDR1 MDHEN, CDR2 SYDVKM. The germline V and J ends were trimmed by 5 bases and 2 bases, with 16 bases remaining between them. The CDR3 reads CASSVPGRQTYEQYF. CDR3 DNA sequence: TGTGCCAGCAGTGTACCGGGACGGCAGACCTACGAGCAGTACTTC.

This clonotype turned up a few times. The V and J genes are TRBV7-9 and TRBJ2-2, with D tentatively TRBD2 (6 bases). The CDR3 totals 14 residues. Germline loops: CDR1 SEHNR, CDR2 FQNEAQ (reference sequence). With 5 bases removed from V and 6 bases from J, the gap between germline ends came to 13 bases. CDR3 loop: CASSPGGVPGELFF. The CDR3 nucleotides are TGTGCCAGCAGCCCTGGCGGGGTTCCCGGGGAGCTGTTTTTT.

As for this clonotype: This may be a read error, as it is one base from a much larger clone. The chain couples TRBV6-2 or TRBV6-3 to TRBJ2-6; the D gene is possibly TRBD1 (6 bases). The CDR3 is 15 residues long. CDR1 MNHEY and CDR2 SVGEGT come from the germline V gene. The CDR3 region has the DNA TGTGCCAGCCTGGGACACAGCTCTGGGACCAACGTCCTGACTTTC. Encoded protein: CASLGHSSGTNVLTF.

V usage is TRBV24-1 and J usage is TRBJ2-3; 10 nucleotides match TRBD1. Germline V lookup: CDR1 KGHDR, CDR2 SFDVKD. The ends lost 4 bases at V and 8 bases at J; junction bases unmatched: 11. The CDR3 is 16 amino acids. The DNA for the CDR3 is TGTGCCACCAGTGACCCCCGGACAGGGGGTGCCAGTACGCAGTATTTT. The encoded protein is CATSDPRTGGASTQYF.

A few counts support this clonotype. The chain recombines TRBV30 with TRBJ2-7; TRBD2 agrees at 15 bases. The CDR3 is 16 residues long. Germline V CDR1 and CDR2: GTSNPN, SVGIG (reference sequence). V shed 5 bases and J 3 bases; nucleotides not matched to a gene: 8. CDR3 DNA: TGTGCCTGGGGAGGACTAGCGGGGGGGCGGGTCTACGAGCAGTACTTC. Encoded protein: CAWGGLAGGRVYEQYF. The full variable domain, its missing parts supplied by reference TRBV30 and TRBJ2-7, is SQTIHQWPATLVQPVGSPLSLECTVEGTSNPNLYWYRQAAGRGLQLLFYSVGIGQISSEVPQNLSASRPQDRQFILSSKKLLLSDSGFYLCAWGGLAGGRVYEQYFGPGTRLTVT.

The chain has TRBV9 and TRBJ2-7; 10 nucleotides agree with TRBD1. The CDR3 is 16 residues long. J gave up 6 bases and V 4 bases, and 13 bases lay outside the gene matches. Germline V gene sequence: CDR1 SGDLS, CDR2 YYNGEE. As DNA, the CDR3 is TGTGCCAGCAGCCCTCGAACCGGGACAGGGGTTAGCGAGCAGTACTTC. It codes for CASSPRTGTGVSEQYF. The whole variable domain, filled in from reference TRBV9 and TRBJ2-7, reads DSGVTQTPKHLITATGQRVTLRCSPRSGDLSVYWYQQSLDQGLQFLIQYYNGEERAKGNILERFSAQQFPDLHSELNLSSLELGDSALYFCASSPRTGTGVSEQYFGPGTRLTVT.

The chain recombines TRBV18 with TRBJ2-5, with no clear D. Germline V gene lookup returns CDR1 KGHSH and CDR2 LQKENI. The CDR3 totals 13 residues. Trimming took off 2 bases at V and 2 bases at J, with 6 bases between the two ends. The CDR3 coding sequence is TGTGCCAGCTCACCAGCCATGCAAGAGACCCAGTACTTC. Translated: CASSPAMQETQYF.

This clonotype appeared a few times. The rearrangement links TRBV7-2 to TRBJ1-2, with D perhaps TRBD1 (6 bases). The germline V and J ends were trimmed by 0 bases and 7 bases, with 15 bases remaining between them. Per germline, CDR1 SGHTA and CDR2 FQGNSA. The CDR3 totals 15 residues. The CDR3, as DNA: TGTGCCAGCAGCTTAGCCCTAACAGGGCAGGGTGGCTACACCTTC. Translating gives CASSLALTGQGGYTF.

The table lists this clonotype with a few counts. The CDR3 DNA reads as TGTGCCAGCAGTAGAATCAGCGGGAAGAGCTCCTACGAGCAGTACTTC. It encodes CASSRISGKSSYEQYF. The gene calls are TRBV6-5 and TRBJ2-7, with 7 bases identical to TRBD2. Germline loops: CDR1 MNHEY, CDR2 SVGAGI. This CDR3 is 16 amino acids long. Trimming cost V 5 bases and J 0 bases; bases outside gene matches: 10.